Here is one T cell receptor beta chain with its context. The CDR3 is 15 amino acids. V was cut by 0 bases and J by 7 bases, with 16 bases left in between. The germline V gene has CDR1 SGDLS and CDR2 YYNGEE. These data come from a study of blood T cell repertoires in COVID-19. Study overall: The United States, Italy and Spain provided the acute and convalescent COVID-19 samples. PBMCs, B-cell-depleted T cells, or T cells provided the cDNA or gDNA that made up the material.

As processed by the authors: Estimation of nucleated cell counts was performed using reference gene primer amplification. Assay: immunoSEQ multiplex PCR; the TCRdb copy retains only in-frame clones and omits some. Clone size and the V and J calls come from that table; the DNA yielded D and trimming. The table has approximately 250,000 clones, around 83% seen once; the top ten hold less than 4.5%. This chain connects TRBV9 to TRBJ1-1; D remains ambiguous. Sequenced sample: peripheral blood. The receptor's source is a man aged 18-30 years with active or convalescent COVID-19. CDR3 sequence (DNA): TGTGCCAGCAGCGTAGGGCTCAGCGAGTTGCATGAAGCTTTCTTT. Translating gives CASSVGLSELHEAFF.